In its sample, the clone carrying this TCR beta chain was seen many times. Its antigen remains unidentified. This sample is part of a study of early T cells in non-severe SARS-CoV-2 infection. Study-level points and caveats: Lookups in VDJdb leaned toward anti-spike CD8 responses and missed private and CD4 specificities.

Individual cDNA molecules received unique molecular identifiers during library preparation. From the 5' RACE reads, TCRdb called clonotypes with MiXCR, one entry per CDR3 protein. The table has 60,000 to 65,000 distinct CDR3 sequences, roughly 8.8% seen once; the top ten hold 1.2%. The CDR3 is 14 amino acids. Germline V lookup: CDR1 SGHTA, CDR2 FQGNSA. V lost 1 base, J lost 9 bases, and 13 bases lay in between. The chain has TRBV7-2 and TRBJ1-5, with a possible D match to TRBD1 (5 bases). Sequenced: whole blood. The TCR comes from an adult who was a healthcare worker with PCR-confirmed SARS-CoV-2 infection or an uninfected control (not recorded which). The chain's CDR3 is CASSLDRGPGPQHF. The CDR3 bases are TGTGCCAGCAGCTTAGACCGGGGCCCAGGGCCCCAGCATTTT. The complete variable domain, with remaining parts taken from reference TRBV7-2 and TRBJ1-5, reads GAGVSQSPSNKVTEKGKDVELRCDPISGHTALYWYRQSLGQGLEFLIYFQGNSAPDKSGLPSDRFSAERTGGSVSTLTIQRTQQEDSAVYLCASSLDRGPGPQHFGDGTRLSIL.